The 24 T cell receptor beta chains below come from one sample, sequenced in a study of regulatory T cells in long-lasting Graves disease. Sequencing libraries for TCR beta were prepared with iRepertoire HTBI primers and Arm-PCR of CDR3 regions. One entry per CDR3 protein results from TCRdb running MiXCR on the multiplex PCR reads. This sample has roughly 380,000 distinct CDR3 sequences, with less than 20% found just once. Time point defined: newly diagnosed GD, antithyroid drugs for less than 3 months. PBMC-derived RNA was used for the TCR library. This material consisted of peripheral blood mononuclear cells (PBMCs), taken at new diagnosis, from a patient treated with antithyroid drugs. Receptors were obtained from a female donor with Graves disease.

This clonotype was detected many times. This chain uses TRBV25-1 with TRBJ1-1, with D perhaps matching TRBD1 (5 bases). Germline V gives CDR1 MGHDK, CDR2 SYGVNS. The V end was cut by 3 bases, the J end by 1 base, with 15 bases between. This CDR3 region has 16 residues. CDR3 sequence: CASSELPGAENTEAFF. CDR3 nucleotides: TGTGCCAGCAGTGAGCTCCCCGGGGCTGAGAACACTGAAGCTTTCTTT.

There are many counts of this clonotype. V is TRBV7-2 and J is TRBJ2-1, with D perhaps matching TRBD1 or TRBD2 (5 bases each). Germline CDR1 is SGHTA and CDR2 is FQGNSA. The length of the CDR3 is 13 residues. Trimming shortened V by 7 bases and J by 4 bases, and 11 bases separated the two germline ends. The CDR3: CASKRDQYNEQFF. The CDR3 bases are TGTGCCAGCAAAAGGGACCAGTACAATGAGCAGTTCTTC.

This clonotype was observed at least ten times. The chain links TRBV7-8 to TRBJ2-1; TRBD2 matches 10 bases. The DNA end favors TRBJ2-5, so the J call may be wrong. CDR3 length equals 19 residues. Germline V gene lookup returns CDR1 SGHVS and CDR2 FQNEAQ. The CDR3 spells CASSLSGRAIYFFLETQYF. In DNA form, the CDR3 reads TGTGCCAGCAGCTTAAGCGGGAGGGCCATATATTTCTTCTTGGAGACCCAGTACTTC.

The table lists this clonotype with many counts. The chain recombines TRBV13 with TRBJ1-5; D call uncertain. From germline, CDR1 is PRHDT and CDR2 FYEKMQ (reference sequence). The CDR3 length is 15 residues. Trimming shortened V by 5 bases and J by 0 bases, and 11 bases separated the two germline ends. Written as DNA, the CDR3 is TGTGCCAGCAGCCTTGGACTGTATAGCAATCAGCCCCAGCATTTT. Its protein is CASSLGLYSNQPQHF.

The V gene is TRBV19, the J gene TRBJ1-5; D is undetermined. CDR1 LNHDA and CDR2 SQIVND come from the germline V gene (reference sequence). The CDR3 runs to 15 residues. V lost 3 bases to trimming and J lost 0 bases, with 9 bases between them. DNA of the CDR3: TGTGCCAGTAGTATTAAACCGGATAGCAATCAGCCCCAGCATTTT. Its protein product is CASSIKPDSNQPQHF. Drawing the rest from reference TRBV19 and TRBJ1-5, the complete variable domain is DGGITQSPKYLFRKEGQNVTLSCEQNLNHDAMYWYRQDPGQGLRLIYYSQIVNDFQKGDIAEGYSVSREKKESFPLTVTSAQKNPTAFYLCASSIKPDSNQPQHFGDGTRLSIL.

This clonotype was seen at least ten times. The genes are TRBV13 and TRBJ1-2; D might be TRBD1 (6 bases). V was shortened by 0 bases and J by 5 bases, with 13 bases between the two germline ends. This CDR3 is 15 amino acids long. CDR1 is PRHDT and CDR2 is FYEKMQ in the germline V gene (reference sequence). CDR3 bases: TGTGCCAGCAGCTTAGGCCGACAGGTGGGGTATGGCTACACCTTC. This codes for CASSLGRQVGYGYTF.

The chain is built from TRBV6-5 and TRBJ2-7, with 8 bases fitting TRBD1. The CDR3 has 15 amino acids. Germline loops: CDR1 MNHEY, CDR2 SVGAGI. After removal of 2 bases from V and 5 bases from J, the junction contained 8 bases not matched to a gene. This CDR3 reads CASSYLTGGEDEQYF. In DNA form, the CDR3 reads TGTGCCAGCAGTTACCTAACAGGGGGTGAGGACGAGCAGTACTTC.

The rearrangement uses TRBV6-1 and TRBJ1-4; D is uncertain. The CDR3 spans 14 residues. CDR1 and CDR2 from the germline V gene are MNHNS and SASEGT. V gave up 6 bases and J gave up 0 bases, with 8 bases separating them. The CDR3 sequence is CASSPTPTNEKLFF. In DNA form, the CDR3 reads TGTGCCAGCAGCCCCACCCCAACTAATGAAAAACTGTTTTTT.

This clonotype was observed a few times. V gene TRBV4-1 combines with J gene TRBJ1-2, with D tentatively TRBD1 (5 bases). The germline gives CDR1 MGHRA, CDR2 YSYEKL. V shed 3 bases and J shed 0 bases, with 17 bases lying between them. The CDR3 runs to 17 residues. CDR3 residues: CASSQPLRQRTNYGYTF. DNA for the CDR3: TGCGCCAGCAGCCAGCCCCTTAGACAGCGCACTAACTATGGCTACACCTTC.

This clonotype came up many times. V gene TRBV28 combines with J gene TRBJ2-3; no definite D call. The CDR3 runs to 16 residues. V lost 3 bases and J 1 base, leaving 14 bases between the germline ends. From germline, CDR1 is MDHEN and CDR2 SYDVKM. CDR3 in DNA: TGTGCCAGCAGTTTTTTGGTCCGTCGAGGCACAGATACGCAGTATTTT. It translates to CASSFLVRRGTDTQYF.

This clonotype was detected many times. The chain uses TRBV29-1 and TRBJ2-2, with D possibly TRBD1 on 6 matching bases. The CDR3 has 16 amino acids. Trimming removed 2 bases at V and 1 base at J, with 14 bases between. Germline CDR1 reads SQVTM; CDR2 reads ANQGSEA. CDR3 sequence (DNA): TGCAGCGTTGAACCCCAGGGGCTCGGGAACACCGGGGAGCTGTTTTTT. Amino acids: CSVEPQGLGNTGELFF.

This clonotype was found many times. CDR3 bases: TGTGCCAGCACCTGGCGGACTAGCGGGGGCGAGCAGTACTTC. It specifies CASTWRTSGGEQYF. The chain uses TRBV2 and TRBJ2-7; 13 positions agree with TRBD2. The CDR3 sequence is 14 residues long. The V and J ends lost 7 bases and 6 bases, in that order; junction bases with no gene match: 6. Germline assignment: CDR1 SNHLY and CDR2 FYNNEI.

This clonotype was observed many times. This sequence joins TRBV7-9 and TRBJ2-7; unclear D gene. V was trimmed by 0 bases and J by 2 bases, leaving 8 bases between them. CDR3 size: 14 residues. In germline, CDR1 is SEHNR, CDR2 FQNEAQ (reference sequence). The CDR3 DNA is TGTGCCAGCAGCTTAGCTGGTCTCCCCTACGAGCAGTACTTC. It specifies CASSLAGLPYEQYF.

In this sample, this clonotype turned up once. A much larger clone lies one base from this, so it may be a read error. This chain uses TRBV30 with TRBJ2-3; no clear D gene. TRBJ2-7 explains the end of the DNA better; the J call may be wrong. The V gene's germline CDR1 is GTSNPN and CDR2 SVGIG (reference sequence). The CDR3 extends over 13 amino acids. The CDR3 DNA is TGTGCCTGGAGTGTAGTCAGCCCCCTCGAGCAGTACTTC. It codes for CAWSVVSPLEQYF.

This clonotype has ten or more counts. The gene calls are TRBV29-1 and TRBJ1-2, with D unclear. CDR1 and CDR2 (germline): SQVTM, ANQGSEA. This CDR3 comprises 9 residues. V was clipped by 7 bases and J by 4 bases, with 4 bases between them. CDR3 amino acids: CSDSYGYTF. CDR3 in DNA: TGCAGCGACAGCTATGGCTACACCTTC.

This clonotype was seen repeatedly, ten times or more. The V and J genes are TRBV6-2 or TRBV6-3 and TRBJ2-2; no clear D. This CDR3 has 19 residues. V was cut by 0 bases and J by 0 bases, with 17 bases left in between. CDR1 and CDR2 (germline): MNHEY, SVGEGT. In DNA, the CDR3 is TGTGCCAGCAGTTACTCTGCCCACGCGGACGGTTCGAACACCGGGGAGCTGTTTTTT. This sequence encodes CASSYSAHADGSNTGELFF.

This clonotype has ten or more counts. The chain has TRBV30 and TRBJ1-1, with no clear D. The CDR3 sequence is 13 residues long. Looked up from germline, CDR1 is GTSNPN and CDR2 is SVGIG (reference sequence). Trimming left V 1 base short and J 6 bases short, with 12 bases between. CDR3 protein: CAWSGPNGAEAFF. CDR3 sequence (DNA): TGTGCCTGGAGTGGGCCGAATGGGGCTGAAGCTTTCTTT. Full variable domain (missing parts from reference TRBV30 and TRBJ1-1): SQTIHQWPATLVQPVGSPLSLECTVEGTSNPNLYWYRQAAGRGLQLLFYSVGIGQISSEVPQNLSASRPQDRQFILSSKKLLLSDSGFYLCAWSGPNGAEAFFGQGTRLTVV.

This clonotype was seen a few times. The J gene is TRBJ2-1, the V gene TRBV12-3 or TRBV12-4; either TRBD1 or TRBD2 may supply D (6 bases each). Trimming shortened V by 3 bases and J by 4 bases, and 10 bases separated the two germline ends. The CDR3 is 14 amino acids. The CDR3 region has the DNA TGTGCCAGCAGTTTGGGGGGCTGGTACAATGAGCAGTTCTTC. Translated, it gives CASSLGGWYNEQFF.

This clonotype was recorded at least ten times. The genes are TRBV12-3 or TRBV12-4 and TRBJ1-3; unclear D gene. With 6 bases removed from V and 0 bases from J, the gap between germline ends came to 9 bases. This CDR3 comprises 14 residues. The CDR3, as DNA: TGTGCCAGCAGCCCTCTACTCTCTGGAAACACCATATATTTT. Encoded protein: CASSPLLSGNTIYF.

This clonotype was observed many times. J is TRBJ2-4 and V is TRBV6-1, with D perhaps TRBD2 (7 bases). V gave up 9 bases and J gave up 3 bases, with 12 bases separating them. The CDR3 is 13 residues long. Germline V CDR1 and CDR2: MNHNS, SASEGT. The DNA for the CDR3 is TGTGCCAGGGGGGGGGGGCGCAAAAACATTCAGTACTTC. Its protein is CARGGGRKNIQYF.

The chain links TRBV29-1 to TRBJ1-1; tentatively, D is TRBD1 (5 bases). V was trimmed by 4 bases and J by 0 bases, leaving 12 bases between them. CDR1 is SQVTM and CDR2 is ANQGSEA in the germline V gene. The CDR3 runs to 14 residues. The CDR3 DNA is TGCAGCGTTGCGTCGCAGGGTGTGAACACTGAAGCTTTCTTT. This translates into CSVASQGVNTEAFF.

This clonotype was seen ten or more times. The DNA for the CDR3 is TGTGCCAGCAGTTCAACGGGCACTACGTACCAAGAGACCCAGTACTTC. This codes for CASSSTGTTYQETQYF. The chain carries TRBV27 and TRBJ2-5; D remains ambiguous. Germline V gene data show CDR1 as MNHEY and CDR2 as SMNVEV (reference sequence). V shed 4 bases and J shed 0 bases, with 15 bases lying between them. CDR3 size: 16 residues.

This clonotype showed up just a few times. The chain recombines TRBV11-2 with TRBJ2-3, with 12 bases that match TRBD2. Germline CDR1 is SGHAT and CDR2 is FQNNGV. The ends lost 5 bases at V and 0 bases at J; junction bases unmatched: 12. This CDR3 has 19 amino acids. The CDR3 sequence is CASSPITSGGFESTDTQYF. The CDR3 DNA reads TGTGCCAGCAGCCCCATAACTAGCGGGGGGTTCGAGAGCACAGATACGCAGTATTTT.

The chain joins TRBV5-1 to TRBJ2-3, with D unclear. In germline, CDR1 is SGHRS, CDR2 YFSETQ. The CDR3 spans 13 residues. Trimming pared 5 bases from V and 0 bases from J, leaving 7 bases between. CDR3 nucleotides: TGCGCCAGCAGACCACTGAGCACAGATACGCAGTATTTT. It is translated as CASRPLSTDTQYF. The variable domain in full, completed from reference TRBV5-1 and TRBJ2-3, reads KAGVTQTPRYLIKTRGQQVTLSCSPISGHRSVSWYQQTPGQGLQFLFEYFSETQRNKGNFPGRFSGRQFSNSRSEMNVSTLELGDSALYLCASRPLSTDTQYFGPGTRLTVL.